A single sample is the source of the 28 T cell receptor beta chains below, sequenced in a study of T cells in Graves' hyperthyroidism and ophthalmopathy. Authors of the study amplified TCR beta CDR3 regions from RNA transcripts. The study used the HTBI primer set for a first-round RT-PCR of the TCR CDR3. TCRdb called the multiplex PCR reads again in MiXCR, with one record for every CDR3 protein. The sample shows around 380,000 distinct CDR3 sequences, 13% of them seen only once. Sequencing was performed on blood. The source of these receptors is a young man with Graves' hyperthyroidism that later progressed to Graves' ophthalmopathy.

This clonotype showed up many times. The J gene is TRBJ2-1, the V gene TRBV20-1; D unclear. Germline V gene lookup returns CDR1 DFQATT and CDR2 SNEGSKA (reference sequence). This CDR3 has 12 residues. Trimming shortened V by 1 base and J by 4 bases, and 5 bases separated the two germline ends. DNA for the CDR3: TGCAGTGCTAGAGTGAGATACAATGAGCAGTTCTTC. This encodes CSARVRYNEQFF.

The V and J genes are TRBV7-9 and TRBJ2-1; 8 nucleotides line up with TRBD1. The CDR3 is 19 amino acids. Germline values: CDR1 SEHNR, CDR2 FQNEAQ (reference sequence). J gave up 1 base and V 2 bases, and 13 bases lay outside the gene matches. The CDR3 loop reads CASSLYAPGGWVSYNEQFF. The CDR3 coding sequence is TGTGCCAGCAGCTTATACGCCCCAGGGGGCTGGGTATCCTACAATGAGCAGTTCTTC.

The chain employs TRBV4-1 and TRBJ1-1; TRBD1 might be the D (6 bases). This CDR3 is built from 15 residues. Germline V gene lookup returns CDR1 MGHRA and CDR2 YSYEKL. Trimming shortened V by 1 base and J by 4 bases, and 13 bases separated the two germline ends. The CDR3 bases are TGCGCCAGCAGCCAAGTGCCCCAAGGGGGCACTGAAGCTTTCTTT. It specifies CASSQVPQGGTEAFF.

This clonotype occurred many times. The CDR3 loop is CSARATGTVSQETQYF. The CDR3 DNA follows: TGCAGTGCTAGGGCCACCGGGACAGTGTCTCAAGAGACCCAGTACTTC. The rearrangement joins TRBV20-1 to TRBJ2-5; 7 bases line up with TRBD1. V shed 3 bases, J shed 2 bases, and the junction held 12 bases outside the gene matches. The CDR3 sequence is 16 residues long. Per the germline V gene, CDR1 is DFQATT and CDR2 is SNEGSKA (reference sequence).

This clonotype was counted a few times. The chain combines TRBV19 with TRBJ1-1; 8 nucleotides line up with TRBD1. CDR3 length equals 15 residues. J lost 6 bases, V lost 3 bases, and 9 bases had no gene match. The V gene's germline CDR1 is LNHDA and CDR2 SQIVND (reference sequence). The CDR3 sequence is CASSILKTGAAEAFF. The CDR3 nucleotides are TGTGCCAGTAGTATCCTTAAGACAGGGGCGGCTGAAGCTTTCTTT.

This clonotype was counted ten times or more. The chain combines TRBV12-3 or TRBV12-4 with TRBJ2-3, with 10 bases identical to TRBD1. J lost 6 bases, V lost 1 base, and 4 bases had no gene match. This CDR3 has 15 amino acids. The CDR3: CASSLGQGAGDTQYF. The DNA for the CDR3 is TGTGCCAGCAGTTTAGGACAGGGGGCTGGGGATACGCAGTATTTT.

The chain links TRBV19 to TRBJ1-1, with 8 bases fitting TRBD1. The CDR3 consists of 15 residues. The ends lost 5 bases at V and 4 bases at J; junction bases unmatched: 9. The germline gives CDR1 LNHDA, CDR2 SQIVND (reference sequence). Here the CDR3 reads CASSPLDRGVTEAFF. The DNA of the CDR3 is TGTGCCAGTAGTCCCCTAGACAGGGGAGTCACTGAAGCTTTCTTT.

This clonotype appeared many times. The chain has TRBV12-3 or TRBV12-4 and TRBJ1-5; D may be TRBD1 (6 bases). The CDR3 totals 19 residues. The V end lost 7 bases, the J end lost 0 bases, and 25 bases lay between the germline ends. The CDR3: CASIRPPNRATYSNQPQHF. The CDR3 DNA reads TGTGCCAGCATTAGACCTCCCAACAGGGCGACGTATAGCAATCAGCCCCAGCATTTT.

The chain uses TRBV7-9 and TRBJ2-1; TRBD2 aligns across 9 bases. Germline assignment: CDR1 SEHNR and CDR2 FQNEAQ (reference sequence). The CDR3 runs to 17 residues. Losses at the gene ends were 0 bases for V and 7 bases for J; bases not matched to a gene: 10. CDR3 sequence (DNA): TGTGCCAGCAGCTTAGCGCCAAGGGCGGGGGGGCTAAATGAGCAGTTCTTC. Its translation is CASSLAPRAGGLNEQFF.

This clonotype showed up many times. The genes are TRBV20-1 and TRBJ1-2; D unresolved. With 0 bases removed from V and 4 bases from J, the gap between germline ends came to 9 bases. Germline CDR1 DFQATT, CDR2 SNEGSKA (reference sequence). The CDR3 has 13 amino acids. CDR3 DNA: TGCAGTGCTAGAGATCCCGGAACCTATGGCTACACCTTC. It translates to CSARDPGTYGYTF.

There are many counts of this clonotype. V gene TRBV10-3 combines with J gene TRBJ1-1, with a weak D call TRBD1 (5 bases). Germline-derived CDR1 and CDR2 are ENHRY and SYGVKD. V was clipped by 4 bases and J by 8 bases, with 11 bases between them. The CDR3 is 12 residues long. The CDR3 nucleotides are TGTGCCATCAGTGGTCGACAGACCGAAGCTTTCTTT. It yields the protein CAISGRQTEAFF.

This chain uses TRBV18 with TRBJ1-5; TRBD1 matches 11 bases. Per the germline V gene, CDR1 is KGHSH and CDR2 is LQKENI. The V segment lost 4 bases and the J segment 6 bases; nucleotides outside the gene matches: 5. This CDR3 spans 15 amino acids. The CDR3: CASSRDRGKGQPQHF. In DNA, the CDR3 is TGTGCCAGCTCACGGGACAGGGGGAAGGGTCAGCCCCAGCATTTT.

This clonotype has only a few counts. The chain joins TRBV25-1 to TRBJ1-2, with TRBD1 identical over 8 bases. Losses at the gene ends were 3 bases for V and 4 bases for J; bases not matched to a gene: 7. The CDR3 extends over 15 amino acids. Germline values: CDR1 MGHDK, CDR2 SYGVNS. Here the CDR3 reads CASSDPGTGGYGYTF. Written as DNA, the CDR3 is TGTGCCAGCAGTGACCCGGGTACAGGGGGCTATGGCTACACCTTC.

This clonotype showed up many times. The chain combines TRBV30 with TRBJ1-5, with D unresolved. This CDR3 is 15 amino acids long. V was cut by 0 bases and J by 0 bases, with 9 bases left in between. Germline CDR1 and CDR2: GTSNPN and SVGIG (reference sequence). In nucleotides, the CDR3 is TGTGCCTGGAGTGTACGAGGGTATAGCAATCAGCCCCAGCATTTT. Amino acids: CAWSVRGYSNQPQHF.

This clonotype was recorded a few times. This chain joins TRBV12-3 or TRBV12-4 and TRBJ1-1; possible D gene TRBD1, 6 bases. This CDR3 region has 12 residues. Trimming took off 10 bases at V and 1 base at J, with 10 bases between the two ends. The CDR3 DNA reads as TGTGCCACCCTGGACAGGAACACTGAAGCTTTCTTT. Encoded protein: CATLDRNTEAFF.

As regards this clonotype: This may be a read error, as it is one base from a much larger clone. V usage is TRBV30 and J usage is TRBJ1-1; no clear D. Looked up from germline, CDR1 is GTSNPN and CDR2 is SVGIG (reference sequence). The CDR3 length is 11 residues. The CDR3 is CAWRRETGAFF. The CDR3 DNA follows: TGTGCCTGGCGGAGGGAAACTGGAGCTTTCTTT.

The chain combines TRBV6-4 with TRBJ1-6; D unclear. Trimming removed 3 bases from V and 6 bases from J, with 6 bases in between. The germline V gene encodes CDR1 MRHNA and CDR2 SNTAGT. The CDR3 totals 13 residues. CDR3 protein: CASSESANSPLHF. The CDR3 DNA reads as TGTGCCAGCAGTGAGTCCGCTAATTCACCCCTCCACTTT.

This clonotype was observed many times. The chain links TRBV20-1 to TRBJ2-5; TRBD2 aligns across 8 bases. J was trimmed by 4 bases and V by 0 bases; bases with no gene match: 4. Germline V gene data show CDR1 as DFQATT and CDR2 as SNEGSKA (reference sequence). This CDR3 comprises 14 residues. The chain's CDR3 is CSARDGLARETQYF. In DNA, the CDR3 is TGCAGTGCTAGAGATGGACTAGCTCGAGAGACCCAGTACTTC.

Details on this clonotype: Given a much more abundant clone one base away, this may be a read error. The chain couples TRBV5-4 to TRBJ1-1; TRBD1 matches at 8 bases. CDR1 is SGHNT, CDR2 YYREEE, per germline (reference sequence). This CDR3 region has 16 residues. V lost 0 bases, J lost 7 bases, and 11 bases stayed unmatched. The CDR3 region is CASSLARAGGKIEAFF. CDR3 DNA sequence: TGTGCCAGCAGCTTGGCCCGGGCAGGGGGCAAAATTGAAGCTTTCTTT.

At least ten counts were recorded for this clonotype. The chain is built from TRBV12-3 or TRBV12-4 and TRBJ2-5; D may be TRBD1 or TRBD2 (6 bases each). This CDR3 has 15 residues. Deletions cut 0 bases from V and 5 bases from J, with 13 bases between. CDR3 sequence: CASSLALGGLETQYF. As DNA, the CDR3 is TGTGCCAGCAGTTTAGCGCTCGGGGGCCTGGAGACCCAGTACTTC.

This clonotype was picked up many times. The chain has TRBV11-2 and TRBJ1-1; 11 bases are a match to TRBD1. This CDR3 comprises 15 residues. Trimming took 4 bases from V and 3 from J; bases not matched to a gene: 4. CDR1 is SGHAT, CDR2 FQNNGV, per germline. For the CDR3, the DNA is TGTGCCAGCAGCTGGACAGGGGGCTATTACACTGAAGCTTTCTTT. Protein sequence: CASSWTGGYYTEAFF.

This clonotype was seen repeatedly, ten times or more. This chain links TRBV7-3 with TRBJ2-1; 7 bases match TRBD2. The germline V gene encodes CDR1 SGHTA and CDR2 FQGTGA. The CDR3 is 15 amino acids. The V segment lost 5 bases and the J segment 0 bases; nucleotides outside the gene matches: 4. This CDR3 is CASSSRTSSYNEQFF. CDR3 bases: TGTGCCAGCAGCAGTCGGACTAGCTCCTACAATGAGCAGTTCTTC. Drawing the rest from reference TRBV7-3 and TRBJ2-1, the complete variable domain is GAGVSQTPSNKVTEKGKYVELRCDPISGHTALYWYRQSLGQGPEFLIYFQGTGAADDSGLPNDRFFAVRPEGSVSTLKIQRTERGDSAVYLCASSSRTSSYNEQFFGPGTRLTVL.

Details on this clonotype: Just one base apart from a much larger clone, this may be a read error. This chain uses TRBV27 with TRBJ2-2; TRBD1 agrees at 9 bases. The CDR3 covers 16 residues. Germline CDR1 is MNHEY and CDR2 is SMNVEV (reference sequence). With V trimmed by 5 bases and J by 0 bases, 4 bases remained unmatched. As DNA, the CDR3 is TGTGCCAGCAGTGACACAGGGGGCTCGAACACCGGGGAGCTGTTTTTT. This encodes CASSDTGGSNTGELFF.

This clonotype was recorded many times. This sequence joins TRBV6-1 and TRBJ2-7; D gene ambiguous. In germline, CDR1 is MNHNS, CDR2 SASEGT. This CDR3 is 14 amino acids long. Trimming left V 3 bases short and J 1 base short, with 10 bases between. This chain's CDR3 is CASSDYDGSYEQYF. CDR3 sequence (DNA): TGTGCCAGCAGTGACTACGACGGATCCTACGAGCAGTACTTC.

This clonotype was found a few times. The gene calls are TRBV24-1 and TRBJ2-3; 11 bases are shared with TRBD2. Looked up from germline, CDR1 is KGHDR and CDR2 is SFDVKD. V was clipped by 4 bases and J by 4 bases; unmatched bases: 12. The CDR3 loop spans 18 amino acids. CDR3 in DNA: TGTGCCACCAGTGACCTAGCGGGGGGCCACGGGAACGCAGATACGCAGTATTTT. Its protein is CATSDLAGGHGNADTQYF.

This clonotype was found many times. The chain is built from TRBV28 and TRBJ1-5, with unresolved D. Germline CDR1 is MDHEN and CDR2 is SYDVKM. CDR3 size: 15 residues. V lost 3 bases, J lost 4 bases, and 13 bases lay in between. In nucleotides, the CDR3 is TGTGCCAGCAGTTTCGGATATGCCGGAAATCAGCCCCAGCATTTT. The encoded protein is CASSFGYAGNQPQHF. Looking up the rest from reference TRBV28 and TRBJ1-5 gives the full variable domain: DVKVTQSSRYLVKRTGEKVFLECVQDMDHENMFWYRQDPGLGLRLIYFSYDVKMKEKGDIPEGYSVSREKKERFSLILESASTNQTSMYLCASSFGYAGNQPQHFGDGTRLSIL.

In its sample, this clonotype was seen many times. The chain links TRBV28 to TRBJ2-2; D gene ambiguous. Deletions cut 2 bases from V and 4 bases from J, with 2 bases between. Per the germline V gene, CDR1 is MDHEN and CDR2 is SYDVKM. The CDR3 contains 12 residues. The CDR3 reads CASSLSTGELFF. Written as DNA, the CDR3 is TGTGCCAGCAGTTTAAGCACCGGGGAGCTGTTTTTT. The whole variable domain, filled in from reference TRBV28 and TRBJ2-2, reads DVKVTQSSRYLVKRTGEKVFLECVQDMDHENMFWYRQDPGLGLRLIYFSYDVKMKEKGDIPEGYSVSREKKERFSLILESASTNQTSMYLCASSLSTGELFFGEGSRLTVL.

This sequence joins TRBV18 and TRBJ1-2, with D perhaps matching TRBD1 (5 bases). The CDR3 contains 15 residues. Germline CDR1 is KGHSH and CDR2 is LQKENI. Trimming removed 3 bases at V and 3 bases at J, with 14 bases between. The CDR3 bases are TGTGCCAGCTCACCGAGTAGGGACCTCGACTATGGCTACACCTTC. This encodes CASSPSRDLDYGYTF.